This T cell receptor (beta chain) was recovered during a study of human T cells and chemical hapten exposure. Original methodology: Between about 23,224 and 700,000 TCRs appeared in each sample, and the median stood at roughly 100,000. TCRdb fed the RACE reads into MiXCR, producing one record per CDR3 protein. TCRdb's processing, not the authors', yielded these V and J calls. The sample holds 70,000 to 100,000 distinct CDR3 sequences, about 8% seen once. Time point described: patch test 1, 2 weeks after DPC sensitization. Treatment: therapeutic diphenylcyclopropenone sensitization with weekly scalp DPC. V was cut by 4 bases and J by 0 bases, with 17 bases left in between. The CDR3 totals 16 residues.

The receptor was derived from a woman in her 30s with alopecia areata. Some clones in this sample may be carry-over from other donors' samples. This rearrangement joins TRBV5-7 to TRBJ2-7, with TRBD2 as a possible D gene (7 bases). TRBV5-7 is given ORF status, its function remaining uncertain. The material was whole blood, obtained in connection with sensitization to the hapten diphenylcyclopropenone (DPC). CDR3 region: CASSRKRGAFSYEQYF. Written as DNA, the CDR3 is TGTGCCAGCAGCCGAAAACGGGGGGCCTTCTCCTACGAGCAGTACTTC.